This TCR beta chain was obtained from a study of blood T cells in healthy people across ages. Regarding the study as a whole: Without sorted subsets, naive and antigen-experienced compartments could not be conclusively compared.

Primers used in a second PCR of about 7 to 12 cycles were a sample-barcoded 5' primer and a J-beta primer mix. Each TCR beta cDNA got a 12-nucleotide random molecular identifier. TCRdb re-called the 5' RACE reads with MiXCR, one entry per CDR3 protein. In the table there are over a million distinct CDR3 sequences, 35% to 55% of which are singletons. As regards this clonotype: Its specificity is not known.

The receptor was derived from a woman aged 55-75 years in good health. Sequencing was carried out using blood.

CDR3 sequence: CASSLGGRMNYGYTF. Written as DNA, the CDR3 is TGTGCCAGCAGTTTAGGCGGGAGGATGAACTATGGCTACACCTTC. The chain uses TRBV27 and TRBJ1-2; D ambiguous. Germline V gene lookup returns CDR1 MNHEY and CDR2 SMNVEV (reference sequence). V lost 2 bases to trimming and J lost 2 bases, with 12 bases between them. This CDR3 contains 15 residues.